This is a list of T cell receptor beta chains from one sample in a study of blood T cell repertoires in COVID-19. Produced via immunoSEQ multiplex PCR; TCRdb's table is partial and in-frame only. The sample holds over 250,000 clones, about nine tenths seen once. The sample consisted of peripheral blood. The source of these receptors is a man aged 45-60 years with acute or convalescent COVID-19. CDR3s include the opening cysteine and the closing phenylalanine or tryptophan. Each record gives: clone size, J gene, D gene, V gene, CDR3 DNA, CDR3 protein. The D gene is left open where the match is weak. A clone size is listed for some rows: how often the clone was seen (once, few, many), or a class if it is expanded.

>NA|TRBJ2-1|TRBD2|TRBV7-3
TGTGCCAGCAGCCTCCATAGCGGGGGCTCCTACAATGAGCAGTTCTTC
CASSLHSGGSYNEQFF
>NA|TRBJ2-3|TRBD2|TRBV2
TGTGCCAGCAGGGGGACTAGCGGGGGGATAGATACGCAGTATTTT
CASRGTSGGIDTQYF
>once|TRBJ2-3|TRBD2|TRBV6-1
TGTGCCAGCAGTGACCGACTAGCTACAGATACGCAGTATTTT
CASSDRLATDTQYF
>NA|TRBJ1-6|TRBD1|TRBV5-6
TGTGCCAGCAGCTCGCCGGACAGGGGGAATTCACCCCTCCACTTT
CASSSPDRGNSPLHF
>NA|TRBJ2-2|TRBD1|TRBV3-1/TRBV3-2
TGTGCCAGCAGCCCCAGACAGGGGGCGGGCGGGGAGCTGTTTTTT
CASSPRQGAGGELFF
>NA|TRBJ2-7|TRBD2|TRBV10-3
TGTGCCACCGTCCTTAGCGGGGGTAACTACGAGCAGTACTTC
CATVLSGGNYEQYF
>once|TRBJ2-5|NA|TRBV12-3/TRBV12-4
TGTGCCAGCAGCTTGACTAGCCAAGAGACCCAGTACTTC
CASSLTSQETQYF
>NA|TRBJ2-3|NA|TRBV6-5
TGTGCCAGCAGGGAGGGGGCCCTACCGGATACGCAGTATTTT
CASREGALPDTQYF
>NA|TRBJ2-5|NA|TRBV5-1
TGCGCCAGCAGCTTGGCAGTCCAAGAGACCCAGTACTTC
CASSLAVQETQYF
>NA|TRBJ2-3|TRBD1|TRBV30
TGTGCCTGGACCTATGGGACAGCCCCGGATACGCAGTATTTT
CAWTYGTAPDTQYF
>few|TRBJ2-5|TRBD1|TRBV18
TGTGCCAGCTCACCACCGTGGGACAGGGGGGAGACCCAGTACTTC
CASSPPWDRGETQYF
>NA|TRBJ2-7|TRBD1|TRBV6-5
TGTGCCAGCAGGGACCCCGGACAGGGAAGGGACGAGCAGTACTTC
CASRDPGQGRDEQYF
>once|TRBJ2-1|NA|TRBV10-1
TGCGCCAGCAGTGAGACGAGAGCTGCTTATGAGCAGTTCTTC
CASSETRAAYEQFF
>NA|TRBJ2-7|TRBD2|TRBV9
TGTGCCAGCAGCGTCAGCGGGGGGGGGTCCTACGAGCAGTACTTC
CASSVSGGGSYEQYF
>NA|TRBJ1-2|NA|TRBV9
TGTGCCAGCAGCGTAGAACCTCGGGCAGGAGGGTATGGCTACACCTTC
CASSVEPRAGGYGYTF
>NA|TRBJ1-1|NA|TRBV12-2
TGTGCAAGTCGCTTAAGGGGCGGACAACTTGAAGCTTTCTTT
CASRLRGGQLEAFF
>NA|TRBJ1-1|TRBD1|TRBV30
TGTGCCTGGAGGGAACAGGGGGCGGACACTGAAGCTTTCTTT
CAWREQGADTEAFF
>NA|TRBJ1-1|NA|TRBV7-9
TGTGCCAGCAGCTTCCCCTCGGGGGAGAACACTGAAGCTTTCTTT
CASSFPSGENTEAFF
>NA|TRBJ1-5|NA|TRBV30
TGTGCCTGGAGTAGACTAGGGGATAGCAATCAGCCCCAGCATTTT
CAWSRLGDSNQPQHF
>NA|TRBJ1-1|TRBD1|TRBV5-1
TGCGCCAGCAGCCAAACTTCTGGGACAGGGGGCACTGAAGCTTTCTTT
CASSQTSGTGGTEAFF
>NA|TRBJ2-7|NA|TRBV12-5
TGTGCTAGTGGTCCAGACGGGATCTACGAGCAGTACTTC
CASGPDGIYEQYF
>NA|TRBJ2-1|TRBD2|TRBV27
TGTGCCAGCAGTTTATCGAATTTTGGCGGGGGGGCGTACAATGAGCAGTTCTTC
CASSLSNFGGGAYNEQFF
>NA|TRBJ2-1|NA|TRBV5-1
TGCGCCAGCGCCAGGACGGGCCGGGACTACAATGAGCAGTTCTTC
CASARTGRDYNEQFF
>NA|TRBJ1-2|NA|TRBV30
TGTGCCTGGAGTGTAATGGAGTATGGCTACACCTTC
CAWSVMEYGYTF
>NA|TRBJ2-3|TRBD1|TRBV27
TGTGCCAGCAGTTGGACAGGCGACTCCACAGATACGCAGTATTTT
CASSWTGDSTDTQYF
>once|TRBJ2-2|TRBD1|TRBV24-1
TGTGCCACCAGTGACGACAGGGGGGACACCGGGGAGCTGTTTTTT
CATSDDRGDTGELFF
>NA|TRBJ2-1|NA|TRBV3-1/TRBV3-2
TGTGCCAGCAGCCAAGGTAACAGTCAGCACAATGAGCAGTTCTTC
CASSQGNSQHNEQFF
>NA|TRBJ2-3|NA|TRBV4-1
TGCGCCAGCAGCCAAGTAAAGCTAGTAATAGATACGCAGTATTTT
CASSQVKLVIDTQYF
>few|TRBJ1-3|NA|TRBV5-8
TGTGCCAGCAATCTAAACAGGGACTCTGGAAACACCATATATTTT
CASNLNRDSGNTIYF
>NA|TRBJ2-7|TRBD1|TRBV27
TGTGCCAGCAGCCGCTTAAAGGGGGCAAGCTCCTACGAGCAGTACTTC
CASSRLKGASSYEQYF
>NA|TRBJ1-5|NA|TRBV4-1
TGCGCCAGCAGCCAACAACAGCCTTCTAATCAGCCCCAGCATTTT
CASSQQQPSNQPQHF
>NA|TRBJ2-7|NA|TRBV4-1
TGCGCCAGCAGCCCGAGAGAGACCTACGAGCAGTACTTC
CASSPRETYEQYF
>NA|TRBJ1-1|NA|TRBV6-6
TGTGCCAGCAGTTACTCGTATACAGGGAACACTGAAGCTTTCTTT
CASSYSYTGNTEAFF
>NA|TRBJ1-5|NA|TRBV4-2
TGTGCCAGCAGCCAAGAGTCAGGGATAAATCAGCCCCAGCATTTT
CASSQESGINQPQHF
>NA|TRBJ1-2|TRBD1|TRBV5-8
TGTGCCAGCAGCTTGGGGGACAGCGAAACCTATGGCTACACCTTC
CASSLGDSETYGYTF
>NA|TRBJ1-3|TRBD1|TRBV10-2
TGCGCCAGCAGGGACTCGGACAGGGTCTCTGGAAACACCATATATTTT
CASRDSDRVSGNTIYF
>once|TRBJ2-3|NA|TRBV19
TGTGCCAGTAGTATAGTGGGGCCAGATACGCAGTATTTT
CASSIVGPDTQYF
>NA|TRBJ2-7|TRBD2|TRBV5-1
TGCGCCAGCAGCTTGCCTAGCGGGGGCATAGCCTACGAGCAGTACTTC
CASSLPSGGIAYEQYF
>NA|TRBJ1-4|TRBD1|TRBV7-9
TGTGCCAGCAGCGTAGTCCGGGACAGTCGGTTCGGAAAACTGTTTTTT
CASSVVRDSRFGKLFF
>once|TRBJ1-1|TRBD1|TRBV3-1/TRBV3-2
TGTGCCAGCAGCCAGCAGACAGGGGCCACTGAAGCTTTCTTT
CASSQQTGATEAFF